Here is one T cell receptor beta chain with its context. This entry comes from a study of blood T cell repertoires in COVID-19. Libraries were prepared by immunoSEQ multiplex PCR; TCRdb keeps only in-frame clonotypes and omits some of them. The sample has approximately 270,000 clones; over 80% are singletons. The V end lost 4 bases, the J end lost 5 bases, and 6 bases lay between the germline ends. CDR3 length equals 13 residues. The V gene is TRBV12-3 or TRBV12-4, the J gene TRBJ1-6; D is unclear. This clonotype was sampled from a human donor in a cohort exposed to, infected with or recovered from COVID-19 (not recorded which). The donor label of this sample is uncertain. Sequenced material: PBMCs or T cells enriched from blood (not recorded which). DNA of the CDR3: TGTGCCAGCAGTTCAATAGATAATTCACCCCTCCACTTT. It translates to CASSSIDNSPLHF.